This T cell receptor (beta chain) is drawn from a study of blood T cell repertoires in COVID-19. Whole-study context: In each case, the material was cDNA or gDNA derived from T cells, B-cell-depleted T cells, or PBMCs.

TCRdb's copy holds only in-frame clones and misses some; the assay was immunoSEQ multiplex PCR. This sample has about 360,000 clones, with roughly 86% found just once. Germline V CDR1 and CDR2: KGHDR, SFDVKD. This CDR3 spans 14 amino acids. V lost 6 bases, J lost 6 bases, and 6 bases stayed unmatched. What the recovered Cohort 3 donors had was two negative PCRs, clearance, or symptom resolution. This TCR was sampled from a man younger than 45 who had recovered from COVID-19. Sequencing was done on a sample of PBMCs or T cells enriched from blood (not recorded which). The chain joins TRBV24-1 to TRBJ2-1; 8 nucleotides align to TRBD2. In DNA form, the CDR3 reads TGTGCCACCAGTACGGGGGGGGGCCGCAATGAGCAGTTCTTC. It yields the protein CATSTGGGRNEQFF.